Listed below are T cell receptor beta chains from one sample, sequenced in a study of naive and memory T cell subsets. Via MiXCR, TCRdb re-called the UMI-ligation and nested PCR reads, giving one row per CDR3 protein. This sample has 65,000 to 85,000 distinct CDR3 sequences; around 13% occur once, and the top ten carry 0.75% to 0.95%. Material for sequencing was central memory CD4+ T cells from blood. Receptors were obtained from a human donor in good health. Both conserved end residues are part of each CDR3. Each record gives: D gene, clone size, J gene, V gene, CDR3 protein, CDR3 DNA. D genes are given only for firm matches. The size entry is marked missing in some rows and otherwise reads once, few, many or a size class.

-,once,TRBJ1-5,TRBV2,CASSKPGTNQPQHF,TGTGCCAGCAGTAAACCGGGGACCAATCAGCCCCAGCATTTT
TRBD1,many,TRBJ1-4,TRBV20-1,CSAHNPGQGVEKLFF,TGCAGTGCCCACAATCCGGGACAGGGAGTGGAAAAACTGTTTTTT
-,many,TRBJ2-7,TRBV29-1,CSVTDFRSYEQYF,TGCAGCGTGACCGACTTTCGGTCCTACGAGCAGTACTTC
-,few,TRBJ2-6,TRBV30,CAWSVHGKSNVLTF,TGTGCCTGGAGTGTACACGGGAAGTCCAACGTCCTGACTTTC
-,few,TRBJ2-1,TRBV6-2/TRBV6-3,CASSYPPGQDIYNEQFF,TGTGCCAGCAGTTACCCCCCAGGGCAGGATATCTACAATGAGCAGTTCTTC
TRBD1,few,TRBJ2-3,TRBV20-1,CSARPGTGGTDTQYF,TGCAGTGCTAGGCCCGGGACAGGGGGGACAGATACGCAGTATTTT
TRBD1,-,TRBJ1-2,TRBV27,CASKPGQTNYGYTF,TGTGCCAGTAAACCGGGACAGACAAACTATGGCTACACCTTC
-,many,TRBJ1-1,TRBV20-1,CSARGDGLAGTEAFF,TGCAGTGCTAGGGGAGATGGGTTGGCGGGGACTGAAGCTTTCTTT
-,many,TRBJ2-7,TRBV10-3,CAIRGAGPTYEQYF,TGTGCCATCAGGGGTGCGGGCCCGACCTACGAGCAGTACTTC
TRBD1,many,TRBJ2-3,TRBV7-2,CASSMRQGAADTQYF,TGTGCCAGCAGCATGCGACAGGGGGCCGCAGATACGCAGTATTTT
TRBD1,-,TRBJ2-7,TRBV29-1,CSAGTGGYEQYF,TGCAGCGCCGGGACAGGGGGCTACGAGCAGTACTTC
-,-,TRBJ2-7,TRBV25-1,CASSAGQYEQYF,TGTGCCAGCAGTGCAGGGCAGTACGAGCAGTACTTC
-,many,TRBJ2-1,TRBV5-1,CASNSARFSLNEQFF,TGCGCCAGCAATTCGGCCAGGTTTTCCCTAAATGAGCAGTTCTTC
-,many,TRBJ2-1,TRBV6-5,CASKRDTYNEQFF,TGTGCCAGCAAAAGGGATACCTACAATGAGCAGTTCTTC
-,-,TRBJ1-1,TRBV28,CASSPPALGRTEAFF,TGTGCCAGCAGTCCGCCCGCCCTGGGGCGGACTGAAGCTTTCTTT
TRBD1,many,TRBJ2-7,TRBV6-1,CASVGDRVSSYEQYF,TGTGCCAGCGTGGGGGACAGGGTGAGCTCCTACGAGCAGTACTTC
-,medium-sized,TRBJ1-5,TRBV10-3,CAIGTDSNQPQHF,TGTGCCATCGGGACGGATAGCAATCAGCCCCAGCATTTT
TRBD1,few,TRBJ1-1,TRBV7-2,CASSLDITRGTEAFF,TGTGCCAGCAGCTTAGATATTACCAGGGGGACTGAAGCTTTCTTT
TRBD1,-,TRBJ2-7,TRBV20-1,CSATTQGYYEQYF,TGCAGTGCTACGACACAGGGGTACTACGAGCAGTACTTC
TRBD2,few,TRBJ2-3,TRBV4-3,CASSQDEEAGEDTQYF,TGCGCCAGCAGCCAAGATGAGGAAGCGGGAGAGGATACGCAGTATTTT
-,few,TRBJ2-3,TRBV27,CASSFRVRDTQYF,TGTGCCAGCAGTTTCAGGGTTAGAGATACGCAGTATTTT
-,many,TRBJ1-1,TRBV11-2,CASSLQMNTEAFF,TGTGCCAGCAGCCTACAAATGAACACTGAAGCTTTCTTT
TRBD2,-,TRBJ2-5,TRBV5-1,CASSPLGLAEETQYF,TGCGCCAGCAGCCCCCTCGGACTAGCCGAAGAGACCCAGTACTTC
-,-,TRBJ1-5,TRBV18,CASSPKADSNQPQHF,TGTGCCAGCTCACCAAAAGCGGATAGCAATCAGCCCCAGCATTTT
TRBD1,-,TRBJ1-5,TRBV20-1,CSAIRGGRQGDQPQHF,TGCAGTGCTATTCGTGGGGGACGACAGGGAGATCAGCCCCAGCATTTT
-,-,TRBJ1-1,TRBV20-1,CSANQGSTEAFF,TGCAGTGCGAACCAGGGGAGCACTGAAGCTTTCTTT
-,-,TRBJ1-2,TRBV5-1,CASSLDSYGYTF,TGCGCCAGCAGCTTGGACAGCTATGGCTACACCTTC
TRBD1,-,TRBJ1-5,TRBV28,CASGGQGSGQPQHF,TGTGCCAGCGGGGGACAGGGTTCCGGGCAGCCCCAGCATTTT
-,many,TRBJ2-5,TRBV4-3,CASSQENREWETQYF,TGCGCCAGCAGCCAAGAAAACAGGGAGTGGGAGACCCAGTACTTC
-,few,TRBJ2-5,TRBV18,CASSPRRGFAQLSSEETQYF,TGTGCCAGCTCGCCCCGAAGGGGTTTCGCTCAACTTTCCTCGGAGGAGACCCAGTACTTC
-,-,TRBJ2-1,TRBV10-3,CAISESGRISYNEQFF,TGTGCCATCAGTGAGAGCGGGCGGATCTCCTACAATGAGCAGTTCTTC
-,few,TRBJ1-3,TRBV6-5,CATADSHSSGNTIYF,TGTGCCACCGCGGACAGTCATAGCTCTGGAAACACCATATATTTT
-,many,TRBJ2-2,TRBV5-5,CASSLSGLLTGELFF,TGTGCCAGCAGCTTATCGGGACTCCTAACCGGGGAGCTGTTTTTT
-,few,TRBJ1-4,TRBV2,CASSGQRGELFF,TGTGCCAGCAGTGGGCAGCGTGGGGAACTGTTTTTT
-,many,TRBJ2-5,TRBV21-1,CASSVLKRIMKETQYF,TGTGCCAGCAGCGTCCTCAAACGGATTATGAAAGAGACCCAGTACTTC
-,many,TRBJ2-7,TRBV25-1,CATSRESEFLYEQYF,TGTGCCACCTCCCGAGAGTCGGAATTCCTCTACGAGCAGTACTTC